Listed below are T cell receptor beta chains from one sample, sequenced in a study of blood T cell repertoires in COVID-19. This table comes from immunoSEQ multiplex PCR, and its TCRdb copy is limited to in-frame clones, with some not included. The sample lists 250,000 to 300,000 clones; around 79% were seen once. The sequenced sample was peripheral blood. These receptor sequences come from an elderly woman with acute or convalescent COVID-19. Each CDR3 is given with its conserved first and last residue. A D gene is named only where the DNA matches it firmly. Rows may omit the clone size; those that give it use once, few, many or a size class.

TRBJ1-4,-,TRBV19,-,TGTGCCAGTGGGGGTCCACAGGGACGGGTCGAAAAACTGTTTTTT,CASGGPQGRVEKLFF
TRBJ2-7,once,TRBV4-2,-,TGTGCCAGCAGCCAAGATAGGAGGGTAGACGAGCAGTACTTC,CASSQDRRVDEQYF
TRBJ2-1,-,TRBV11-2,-,TGTGCCAGCAGCCTACCCGGGACACGAAATGAGCAGTTCTTC,CASSLPGTRNEQFF
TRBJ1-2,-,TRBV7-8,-,TGTGCCAGCAGCGCAGACAGTTTCCACTATGGCTACACCTTC,CASSADSFHYGYTF
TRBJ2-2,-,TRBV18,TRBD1,TGTGCCAGCTCACCCGGGACAGAGACCGGGGAGCTGTTTTTT,CASSPGTETGELFF
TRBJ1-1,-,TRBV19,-,TGTGCCAGTAGTATAGGCCCGGGGGTCACTGAAGCTTTCTTT,CASSIGPGVTEAFF
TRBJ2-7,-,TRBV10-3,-,TGTGCCATCAGCGAGCAGGGTTACGAGCAGTACTTC,CAISEQGYEQYF
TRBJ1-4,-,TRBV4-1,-,TGCGCCAGCAGCCCCCCGGGACAAACTAATGAAAAACTGTTTTTT,CASSPPGQTNEKLFF
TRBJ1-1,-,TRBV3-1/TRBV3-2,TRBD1,TGTGCCAGCAGCCAAGATAAGGAGACAGGGGTACACGTACATACGAACACTGAAGCTTTCTTT,CASSQDKETGVHVHTNTEAFF
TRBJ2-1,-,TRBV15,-,TGTGCCACCAGCAGGGAGCTGAAGCGGCTAAACAATGAGCAGTTCTTC,CATSRELKRLNNEQFF
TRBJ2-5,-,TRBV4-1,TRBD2,TGCGCCAGCAGCCAAGAGCCCATGGGACTAGCGGCCCAAGAGACCCAGTACTTC,CASSQEPMGLAAQETQYF
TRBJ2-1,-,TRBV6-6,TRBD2,TGTGCCAGCAGTTCCCGGACTAGCGGCTCCAATGAGCAGTTCTTC,CASSSRTSGSNEQFF
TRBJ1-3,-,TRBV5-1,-,TGCGCCAGCAGCACGCGAGAACCGGGACTCGGAAACACCATATATTTT,CASSTREPGLGNTIYF
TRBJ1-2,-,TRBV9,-,TGTGCCAGCAGCGTAGATACAGCACCTTCTAACTATGGCTACACCTTC,CASSVDTAPSNYGYTF
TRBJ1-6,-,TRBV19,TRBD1,TGTGCCAGTAGTACATCCGGACAGGGAGGATCACCCCTCCACTTT,CASSTSGQGGSPLHF
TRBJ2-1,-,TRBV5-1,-,TGCGCCAGCAGCTTGGAGTCGAGTTACAATGAGCAGTTCTTC,CASSLESSYNEQFF
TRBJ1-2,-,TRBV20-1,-,TGCAGTGCCCTTAATGGCTACACCTTC,CSALNGYTF
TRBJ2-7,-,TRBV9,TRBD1,TGTGCCAGCAGCGTAGAGGGACAGGCCGTAGAGCAGTACTTC,CASSVEGQAVEQYF
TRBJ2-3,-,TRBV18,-,TGTGCCAGCTCACCACCAGGAGTCGATACGCAGTATTTT,CASSPPGVDTQYF
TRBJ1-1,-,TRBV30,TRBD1,TGTGCCTGGAGACGACAGGGGTTTACTGAAGCTTTCTTT,CAWRRQGFTEAFF
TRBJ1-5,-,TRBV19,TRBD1,TGTGCCAGTAGTAGGGGACAGGGGGGCAATCAGCCCCAGCATTTT,CASSRGQGGNQPQHF
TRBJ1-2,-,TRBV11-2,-,TGTGCCAGCAGCTTATCTACAGGGTTCTATGGCTACACCTTC,CASSLSTGFYGYTF
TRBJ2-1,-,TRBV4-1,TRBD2,TGCGCCAGCAGCCAAGATCCGGGACTAGCGGGGGCTTACAATGAGCAGTTCTTC,CASSQDPGLAGAYNEQFF
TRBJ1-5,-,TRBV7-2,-,TGTGCCAGCAGCATTACAGGGTTGGGGGGCAATCAGCCCCAGCATTTT,CASSITGLGGNQPQHF
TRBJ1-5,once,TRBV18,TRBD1,TGTGCCAGCTCACAGGGACAGGTGGCCCTTTCGAGCAATCAGCCCCAGCATTTT,CASSQGQVALSSNQPQHF
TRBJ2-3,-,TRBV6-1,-,TGTGCCAGCAGTCGGATGAGGGTACTCACAGATACGCAGTATTTT,CASSRMRVLTDTQYF
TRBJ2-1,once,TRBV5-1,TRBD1,TGCGCCAGCAGCTTGTTGGAGACAGGGCCAAGGCATGAGCAGTTCTTC,CASSLLETGPRHEQFF
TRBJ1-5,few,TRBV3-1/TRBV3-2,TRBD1,TGTGCCAGCAGTCGCGGGACAGGGATCAATCAGCCCCAGCATTTT,CASSRGTGINQPQHF
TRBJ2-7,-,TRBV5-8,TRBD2,TGTGCCAGCAGCTTGGACCTGGGGACTAGCTCTTACGAGCAGTACTTC,CASSLDLGTSSYEQYF
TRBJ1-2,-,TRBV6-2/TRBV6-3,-,TGTGCCAGCAGTTACCGGAGCTTTAACTATGGCTACACCTTC,CASSYRSFNYGYTF
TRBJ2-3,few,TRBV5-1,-,TGCGCCAGCAGCAAGGACGGGAGAGATTCGGGCACAGATACGCAGTATTTT,CASSKDGRDSGTDTQYF
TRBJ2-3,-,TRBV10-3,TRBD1,TGTGCCATCAACCCGGACAGGGGCACTATGGGTACAGATACGCAGTATTTT,CAINPDRGTMGTDTQYF
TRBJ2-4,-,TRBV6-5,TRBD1,TGTGCCAGCAGTTACCAGGGGGCTGCCAAAAACATTCAGTACTTC,CASSYQGAAKNIQYF
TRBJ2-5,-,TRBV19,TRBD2,TGTGCCAGTAGTACGACTAGCGCCTTACAAGAGACCCAGTACTTC,CASSTTSALQETQYF
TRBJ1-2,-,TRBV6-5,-,TGTGCCAGCAGTTACTCCGCGATGAACTATGGCTACACCTTC,CASSYSAMNYGYTF
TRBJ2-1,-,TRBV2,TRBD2,TGTGCCAGCAGCCGGAAGGGGACTAGGGGCGATGAGCAGTTCTTC,CASSRKGTRGDEQFF
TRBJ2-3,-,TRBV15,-,TGTGCCACCAGCAGAGCCAGGGGAACGACAGATACGCAGTATTTT,CATSRARGTTDTQYF
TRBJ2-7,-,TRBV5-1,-,TGCGCCAGCAGCCCCGGGTCTGGCTACGAGCAGTACTTC,CASSPGSGYEQYF
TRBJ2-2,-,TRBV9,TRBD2,TGTGCCAGCAGCGTAGACACTAGCGCGAACACCGGGGAGCTGTTTTTT,CASSVDTSANTGELFF
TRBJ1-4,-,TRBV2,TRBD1,TGTGCCAGCAGGAGTCAGGGGGGAACTGAAAAACTGTTTTTT,CASRSQGGTEKLFF
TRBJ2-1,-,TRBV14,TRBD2,TGTGCCAGCAGTCTTATTTTGACTAGCGGGATCAATGAGCAGTTCTTC,CASSLILTSGINEQFF
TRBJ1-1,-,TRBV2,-,TGTGCCAGCAGTGCTGGCAGGAACACTGAAGCTTTCTTT,CASSAGRNTEAFF
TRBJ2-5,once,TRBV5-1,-,TGCGCCAGCAGCTTGGCCAGGTACAGTCCAGGGCAGGAGACCCAGTACTTC,CASSLARYSPGQETQYF
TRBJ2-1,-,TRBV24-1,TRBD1,TGTGCCACCAGTGACCCCAGGGGGAGATACAATGAGCAGTTCTTC,CATSDPRGRYNEQFF
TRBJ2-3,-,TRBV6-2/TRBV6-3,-,TGTGCCAGCAGTTACCCGGGACTTGGCACAGATACGCAGTATTTT,CASSYPGLGTDTQYF
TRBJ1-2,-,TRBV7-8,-,TGTGCCAGCAGCTTAGGGTCTGGCCTGAACTATGGCTACACCTTC,CASSLGSGLNYGYTF
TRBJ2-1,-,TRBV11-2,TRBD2,TGTGCCAGCAGCTTAGATTGGACTAGGCCCACGGATGAGCAGTTCTTC,CASSLDWTRPTDEQFF
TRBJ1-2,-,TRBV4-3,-,TGCGCCAGCAGCCAAGAGGCAGCTAACTATGGCTACACCTTC,CASSQEAANYGYTF
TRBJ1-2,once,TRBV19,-,TGTGCCAGTAGTCGGGCAGATGGACTAAACTATGGCTACACCTTC,CASSRADGLNYGYTF
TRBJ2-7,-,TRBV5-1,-,TGCGCCAGCAGCTCACCGGGACTCCTCTACGAGCAGTACTTC,CASSSPGLLYEQYF
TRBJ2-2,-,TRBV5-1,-,TGCGCCAGCAGCTCCAGGGAAATCGGGGAGCTGTTTTTT,CASSSREIGELFF
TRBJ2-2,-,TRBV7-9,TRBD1,TGTGCCAGCAGCTTAAGGGGACAGGGAACCGGGGAGCTGTTTTTT,CASSLRGQGTGELFF
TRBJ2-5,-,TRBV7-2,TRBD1,TGTGCCAGCAGCATCTCCGGGACAGGGGGGCAGACCCAGTACTTC,CASSISGTGGQTQYF
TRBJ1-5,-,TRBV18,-,TGTGCCAGCTCCCTGATGGAGTACAGCAATCAGCCCCAGCATTTT,CASSLMEYSNQPQHF
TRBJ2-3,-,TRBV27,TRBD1,TGTGCCAGCAGTTTGAGGGGACAGGGTCTCACAGATACGCAGTATTTT,CASSLRGQGLTDTQYF